This entry features one T cell receptor beta chain sequence. The source of the sample is a study of shared clonotypes between healthy human individuals. Measured with immunoSEQ multiplex PCR; TCRdb has only the in-frame clones, and not every one. Of more than 400,000 clones listed, almost 97% are singletons. Germline lookup yields CDR1 SEHNR and CDR2 FQNEAQ (reference sequence). CDR3 length: 13 residues. V was clipped by 6 bases and J by 3 bases, with 10 bases between them. The sequencing sample was made of naive CD4+ T cells sorted from blood. The subset denotes: CD45RA+ positively selected. This rearrangement joins TRBV7-9 to TRBJ2-3; unclear D gene. The receptor was derived from a woman aged 25 to 39 in good health. For the CDR3, the DNA is TGTGCCAGCAGTCAGGTGGTTACAGATACGCAGTATTTT. Its protein product is CASSQVVTDTQYF.